A single sample gave rise to the 9 T cell receptor beta chains below, sequenced in a study of blood T cell repertoires in COVID-19. TCRdb keeps only in-frame clones here, not all; method: immunoSEQ multiplex PCR. The sample carries around 230,000 clones, about 87% recorded once. The sequenced material came from PBMCs or T cells enriched from blood (not recorded which). The source of these receptors is a woman in her thirties or forties with acute COVID-19.

This chain links TRBV30 with TRBJ2-3, with 7 bases identical to TRBD2. The CDR3 has 12 amino acids. From germline, CDR1 is GTSNPN and CDR2 SVGIG (reference sequence). Germline trimming cut 8 bases from V and 4 bases from J; bases unmatched to any gene: 6. CDR3 region: CATSSGADTQYF. The DNA for the CDR3 is TGTGCCACCTCTAGCGGTGCAGATACGCAGTATTTT.

The chain recombines TRBV30 with TRBJ1-2; the D gene is possibly TRBD1 (5 bases). V dropped 5 bases and J dropped 8 bases, with 18 bases sitting between them. The CDR3 consists of 13 residues. The germline V gene has CDR1 GTSNPN and CDR2 SVGIG (reference sequence). CDR3 sequence reads: CAWSRERGSGYTF. The DNA of the CDR3 is TGTGCCTGGTCTCGGGAGCGGGGGAGCGGCTACACCTTC.

This chain connects TRBV27 to TRBJ1-5; D not certain. CDR1 MNHEY and CDR2 SMNVEV come from the germline V gene (reference sequence). The germline V and J ends were trimmed by 3 bases and 11 bases, with 8 bases remaining between them. CDR3 length: 11 amino acids. CDR3 protein: CASSLTRAQHF. Written as DNA, the CDR3 is TGTGCCAGCAGTTTGACGCGGGCCCAGCATTTT.

The rearrangement uses TRBV7-9 and TRBJ2-3; 9 nucleotides line up with TRBD1. The CDR3 runs to 16 residues. V shed 8 bases and J 2 bases; nucleotides not matched to a gene: 11. Per the germline V gene, CDR1 is SEHNR and CDR2 is FQNEAQ (reference sequence). The CDR3 coding sequence is TGTGCCAGCTTACGACAGGGGGTCTTAAACACAGATACGCAGTATTTT. It is translated as CASLRQGVLNTDTQYF. The variable domain in full, with the rest retrieved from reference TRBV7-9 and TRBJ2-3, is DTGVSQNPRHKITKRGQNVTFRCDPISEHNRLYWYRQTLGQGPEFLTYFQNEAQLEKSRLLSDRFSAERPKGSFSTLEIQRTEQGDSAMYLCASLRQGVLNTDTQYFGPGTRLTVL.

The gene calls are TRBV29-1 and TRBJ1-2; TRBD1 matches at 8 bases. Germline CDR1 and CDR2: SQVTM and ANQGSEA. The CDR3 has 11 residues. The CDR3 sequence is CSTGGSYGYTF. The CDR3 DNA reads as TGCAGTACAGGGGGGAGCTATGGCTACACCTTC.

CDR3 nucleotide sequence: TGTGCCAGCAGCTTAGCCGGGACAGCTGGAAACACCATATATTTT. Translation gives CASSLAGTAGNTIYF. The chain joins TRBV7-9 to TRBJ1-3; the match to TRBD1 covers 7 bases. This CDR3 region has 15 residues. The trim removed 0 bases at V and 2 bases at J, leaving 1 base unmatched. Germline CDR1 is SEHNR and CDR2 is FQNEAQ (reference sequence).

The chain employs TRBV9 and TRBJ2-2; TRBD2 might be the D (5 bases). V lost 4 bases, J lost 1 base, and 11 bases lay in between. The CDR3 spans 15 residues. Germline V gives CDR1 SGDLS, CDR2 YYNGEE. DNA of the CDR3: TGTGCCAGCAGCTTCGGACTGGTGAACACCGGGGAGCTGTTTTTT. This gives the protein CASSFGLVNTGELFF.

This chain joins TRBV7-9 and TRBJ2-7; the D gene is possibly TRBD1 (6 bases). CDR3 length equals 15 residues. CDR1 SEHNR and CDR2 FQNEAQ come from the germline V gene (reference sequence). The V gene lost 5 bases and the J gene lost 3 bases, with 17 bases spanning the gap. The CDR3 is CASSQMRQANYEQYF. The CDR3 coding sequence is TGTGCCAGCAGCCAGATGAGACAGGCCAACTACGAGCAGTACTTC.

This clone appeared a single time. The rearrangement links TRBV3-1 (or the pseudogene TRBV3-2) to TRBJ1-3, with 7 bases lining up with TRBD1. The CDR3 consists of 16 residues. Per the germline V gene, CDR1 is LGHDT and CDR2 is YNNKEL (reference sequence). The ends lost 5 bases at V and 0 bases at J; junction bases unmatched: 7. The CDR3 region is CASSYDHRGSGNTIYF. CDR3 DNA sequence: TGTGCCAGCAGCTATGACCACAGGGGCTCTGGAAACACCATATATTTT.